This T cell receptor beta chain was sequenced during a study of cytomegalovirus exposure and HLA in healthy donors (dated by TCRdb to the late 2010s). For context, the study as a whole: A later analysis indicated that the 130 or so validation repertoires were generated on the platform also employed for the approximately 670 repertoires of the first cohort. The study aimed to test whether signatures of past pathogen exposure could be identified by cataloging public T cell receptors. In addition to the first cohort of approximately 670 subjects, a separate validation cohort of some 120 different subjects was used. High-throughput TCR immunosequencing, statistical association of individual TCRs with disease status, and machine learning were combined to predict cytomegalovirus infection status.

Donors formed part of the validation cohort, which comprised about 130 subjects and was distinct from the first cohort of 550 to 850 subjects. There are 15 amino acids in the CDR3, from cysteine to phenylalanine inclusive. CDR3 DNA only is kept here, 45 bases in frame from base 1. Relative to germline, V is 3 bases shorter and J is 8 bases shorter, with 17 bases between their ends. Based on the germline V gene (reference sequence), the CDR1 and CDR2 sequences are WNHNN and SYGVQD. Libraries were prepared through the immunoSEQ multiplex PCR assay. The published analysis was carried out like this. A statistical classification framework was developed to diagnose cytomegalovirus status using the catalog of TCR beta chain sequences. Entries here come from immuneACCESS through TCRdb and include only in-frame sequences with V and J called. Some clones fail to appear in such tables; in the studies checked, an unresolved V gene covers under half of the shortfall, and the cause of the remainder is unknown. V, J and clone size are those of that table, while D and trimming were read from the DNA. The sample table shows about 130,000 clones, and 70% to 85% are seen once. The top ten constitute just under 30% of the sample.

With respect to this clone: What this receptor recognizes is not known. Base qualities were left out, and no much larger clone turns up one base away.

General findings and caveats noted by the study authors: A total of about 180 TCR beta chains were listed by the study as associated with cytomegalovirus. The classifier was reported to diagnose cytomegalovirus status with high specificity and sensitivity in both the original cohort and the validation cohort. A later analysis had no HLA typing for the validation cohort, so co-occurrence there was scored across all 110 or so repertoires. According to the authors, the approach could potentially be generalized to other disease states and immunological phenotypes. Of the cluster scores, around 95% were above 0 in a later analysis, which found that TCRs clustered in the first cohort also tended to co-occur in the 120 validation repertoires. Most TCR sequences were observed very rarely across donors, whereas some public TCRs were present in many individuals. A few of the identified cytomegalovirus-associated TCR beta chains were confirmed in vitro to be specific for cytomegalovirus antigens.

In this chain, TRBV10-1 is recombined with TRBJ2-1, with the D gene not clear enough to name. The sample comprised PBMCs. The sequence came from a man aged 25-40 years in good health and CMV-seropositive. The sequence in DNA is TGCGCCAGCAGTGATTCTACAGCCCCAGGCGATGAGCAGTTCTTC. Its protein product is CASSDSTAPGDEQFF.